Below are 24 T cell receptor beta chains sequenced from a single sample in a study of chemoradiotherapy in HPV16-positive cancers. TCRdb's table, derived via immunoSEQ multiplex PCR, lists solely in-frame clones and lacks some. Of several thousand clones in the sample, over 65% are singletons; the top ten hold 9% to 10%. Sample collection was performed from a patient who underwent chemoradiotherapy. The receptors shown here come from a human donor with HPV-associated anogenital cancer.

The V gene is TRBV5-1, the J gene TRBJ2-7, with 8 bases aligning to TRBD1. CDR3 size: 14 residues. The ends lost 1 base at V and 6 bases at J; junction bases unmatched: 6. Per the germline V gene, CDR1 is SGHRS and CDR2 is YFSETQ. Written as DNA, the CDR3 is TGCGCCAGCAGCTTGTTGGACAGGGTAGGCGAGCAGTACTTC. This codes for CASSLLDRVGEQYF.

The chain links TRBV5-8 to TRBJ1-3; D call uncertain. Looked up from germline, CDR1 is SGHTS and CDR2 is YDEGEE. V lost 4 bases and J lost 3, with 8 bases in between. The CDR3 covers 13 residues. CDR3 nucleotide sequence: TGTGCCAGCAGCGTAACGGGTGGAAACACCATATATTTT. Translated, it gives CASSVTGGNTIYF.

V is TRBV5-4 and J is TRBJ1-4, with D possibly matching TRBD1 (6 bases). V was shortened by 0 bases and J by 6 bases, with 12 bases between the two germline ends. Germline loops: CDR1 SGHNT, CDR2 YYREEE (reference sequence). The CDR3 contains 15 residues. CDR3 residues: CASSLDQGGHEKLFF. Here the CDR3 DNA reads TGTGCCAGCAGCTTGGATCAAGGGGGTCATGAAAAACTGTTTTTT.

This clone showed up just a few times. This chain links TRBV2 with TRBJ2-7; TRBD1 agrees at 8 bases. V dropped 7 bases and J dropped 6; count of bases not matched to a gene: 5. CDR3 length equals 12 residues. Germline V lookup: CDR1 SNHLY, CDR2 FYNNEI. The CDR3 region is CASTVDRGEQYF. The CDR3 coding sequence is TGTGCCAGCACCGTTGACAGGGGCGAGCAGTACTTC.

The CDR3 DNA is TGTGCCAGCAGCTTATCCCCGACAGGAGACAACAATGAGCAGTTCTTC. As protein: CASSLSPTGDNNEQFF. The chain has TRBV5-6 and TRBJ2-1; D is perhaps TRBD1 (6 bases). Deletions cut 2 bases from V and 5 bases from J, with 17 bases between. The V gene's germline CDR1 is SGHDT and CDR2 YYEEEE. The CDR3 is made up of 16 amino acids.

The chain carries TRBV5-8 and TRBJ1-1; no firm D call. This CDR3 has 14 amino acids. The germline gives CDR1 SGHTS, CDR2 YDEGEE. Trimming stripped 1 base from V and 0 bases from J, with 7 bases between. The DNA of the CDR3 is TGTGCCAGCAGCTTGACGGTTATGAACACTGAAGCTTTCTTT. As protein: CASSLTVMNTEAFF.

This clone was counted once. Here the CDR3 reads CAIMRGTGEKLFF. CDR3 nucleotide sequence: TGTGCCATAATGAGGGGGACGGGCGAAAAACTGTTTTTT. The genes are TRBV19 and TRBJ1-4; D might be TRBD1 (6 bases). Germline loops: CDR1 LNHDA, CDR2 SQIVND (reference sequence). The CDR3 extends over 13 amino acids. The ends were cut back, 10 bases at V and 8 bases at J, with 17 bases in the middle.

The J gene is TRBJ1-3, the V gene TRBV5-1; D is undetermined. Trimming stripped 4 bases from V and 0 bases from J, with 14 bases between. CDR1 SGHRS and CDR2 YFSETQ come from the germline V gene. The CDR3 runs to 16 residues. The CDR3 bases are TGCGCCAGCAGCCAGGTCGGGGAAGACTCTGGAAACACCATATATTTT. It translates to CASSQVGEDSGNTIYF.

This clone was counted a single time. The chain carries TRBV9 and TRBJ1-6; the D is unclear. Germline CDR1 is SGDLS and CDR2 is YYNGEE. This CDR3 region has 16 residues. V gave up 4 bases and J gave up 4 bases, with 15 bases separating them. The CDR3 loop is CASSITSDGYNSPLHF. In nucleotides, the CDR3 is TGTGCCAGCAGCATAACCTCAGACGGGTATAATTCACCCCTCCACTTT.

The sample holds one count of this clone. The chain employs TRBV7-2 and TRBJ2-3; no clear D. Germline lookup yields CDR1 SGHTA and CDR2 FQGNSA. The length of the CDR3 is 13 residues. V was pared by 7 bases and J by 0 bases, with 8 bases between. CDR3 sequence reads: CASTFTSTDTQYF. The CDR3 DNA is TGTGCCAGCACATTCACTAGCACAGATACGCAGTATTTT.

In its sample, this clone was seen once. The chain recombines TRBV29-1 with TRBJ2-1, with D perhaps matching TRBD1 or TRBD2 (5 bases each). There are 11 residues in the CDR3. Trimming stripped 6 bases from V and 10 bases from J, with 13 bases between. Germline loops: CDR1 SQVTM, CDR2 ANQGSEA. The chain's CDR3 is CSVEEPGEQFF. In DNA form, the CDR3 reads TGCAGCGTGGAGGAGCCAGGGGAGCAGTTCTTC.

The chain carries TRBV5-1 and TRBJ2-2; D unclear. Trimming cost V 7 bases and J 1 base, with 14 bases left between them. CDR3 size: 15 residues. Germline values: CDR1 SGHRS, CDR2 YFSETQ. In DNA form, the CDR3 reads TGCGCCAGCGAAGCACTGGCAGGGAACACCGGGGAGCTGTTTTTT. It encodes CASEALAGNTGELFF. The entire variable domain, with the rest obtained from reference TRBV5-1 and TRBJ2-2, is as follows: KAGVTQTPRYLIKTRGQQVTLSCSPISGHRSVSWYQQTPGQGLQFLFEYFSETQRNKGNFPGRFSGRQFSNSRSEMNVSTLELGDSALYLCASEALAGNTGELFFGEGSRLTVL.

This clone appeared a few times. V gene TRBV7-9 combines with J gene TRBJ2-7; 7 bases fit TRBD1. In germline, CDR1 is SEHNR, CDR2 FQNEAQ (reference sequence). The ends lost 3 bases at V and 3 bases at J; junction bases unmatched: 8. The CDR3 consists of 15 residues. The CDR3 here is CASSFSGTAGYEQYF. The CDR3 DNA follows: TGTGCCAGCAGCTTTTCCGGGACAGCAGGCTACGAGCAGTACTTC.

The J gene is TRBJ2-2, the V gene TRBV5-1; TRBD1 aligns across 9 bases. Germline assignment: CDR1 SGHRS and CDR2 YFSETQ. This CDR3 spans 15 amino acids. The junction had 5 bases not matched to a gene; V was cut back by 3 bases and J by 5 bases. CDR3 protein: CASSSDRGGTGELFF. CDR3 DNA sequence: TGCGCCAGCAGCTCGGACAGGGGCGGGACCGGGGAGCTGTTTTTT.

The V and J genes are TRBV21-1 and TRBJ2-3; the table names TRBD2, a call not compared with the DNA. TRBV21-1 is a pseudogene segment. The CDR3 totals 14 residues. This CDR3 reads CARRGGGGPDTQYF. DNA for the CDR3: TGTGCCAGAAGGGGAGGGGGGGGCCCAGATACGCAGTATTTT.

CDR3 DNA: TGTGCCAGCCAAGAATGGACAGGGCGCCCCAATGAGCAGTTCTTC. Protein sequence: CASQEWTGRPNEQFF. This chain links TRBV25-1 with TRBJ2-1, with 8 bases matching TRBD1. CDR1 is MGHDK, CDR2 SYGVNS, per germline. CDR3 size: 15 residues. V gave up 8 bases and J gave up 6 bases; unmatched junction bases: 12.

The rearrangement uses TRBV25-1 and TRBJ1-4, with a possible D match to TRBD1 (6 bases). CDR1 is MGHDK and CDR2 is SYGVNS in the germline V gene. V lost 6 bases and J lost 5, with 16 bases in between. CDR3 length: 15 amino acids. The CDR3: CASSPPTGGNEKLFF. The CDR3 region has the DNA TGTGCCAGCAGCCCCCCGACAGGCGGAAATGAAAAACTGTTTTTT.

This clone appeared once. The CDR3 region is CASSTVWAGELFF. CDR3 nucleotides: TGTGCCAGCAGCACCGTGTGGGCCGGGGAGCTGTTTTTT. This chain joins TRBV9 and TRBJ2-2; no firm D call. The CDR3 is 13 amino acids. Trimming left V 4 bases short and J 6 bases short, with 10 bases between. From germline, CDR1 is SGDLS and CDR2 YYNGEE.

V usage is TRBV9 and J usage is TRBJ1-3, with TRBD1 identical over 8 bases. J gave up 4 bases and V 3 bases, and 9 bases lay outside the gene matches. Per germline, CDR1 SGDLS and CDR2 YYNGEE. There are 16 residues in the CDR3. The CDR3 DNA reads as TGTGCCAGCAGCGGCGGAGTCAACAGGGGGGGAAACACCATATATTTT. Residues: CASSGGVNRGGNTIYF. Supplemented by reference TRBV9 and TRBJ1-3, the full variable domain reads DSGVTQTPKHLITATGQRVTLRCSPRSGDLSVYWYQQSLDQGLQFLIQYYNGEERAKGNILERFSAQQFPDLHSELNLSSLELGDSALYFCASSGGVNRGGNTIYFGEGSWLTVV.

The rearrangement links TRBV6-1 to TRBJ1-1; D call uncertain. From germline, CDR1 is MNHNS and CDR2 SASEGT. The length of the CDR3 is 11 residues. Between the trimmed V and J ends, which lost 7 bases and 0 bases, there was a span of 3 bases. The CDR3 here is CASKMNTEAFF. Written as DNA, the CDR3 is TGTGCCAGCAAGATGAACACTGAAGCTTTCTTT.

The CDR3 sequence: CATSRSAGPAGSGQETQYF. In nucleotides, the CDR3 is TGTGCCACCAGCAGATCGGCTGGCCCAGCGGGGTCGGGGCAAGAGACCCAGTACTTC. The V call is TRBV15, the J call TRBJ2-5, with 7 bases lining up with TRBD2. Germline CDR1 and CDR2: LNHNV and YYDKDF (reference sequence). The J segment lost 2 bases and the V segment lost 2 bases, leaving 17 bases of the junction unmatched. The CDR3 extends over 19 amino acids.

CDR3 loop: CARLDGGRPVPEAFF. The CDR3 nucleotides read TGTGCCAGGTTAGATGGGGGGCGTCCTGTCCCTGAAGCTTTCTTT. The V gene is TRBV27, the J gene TRBJ1-1; D is possibly TRBD1 (6 bases). Germline lookup yields CDR1 MNHEY and CDR2 SMNVEV (reference sequence). The CDR3 has 15 residues. V dropped 9 bases and J dropped 6 bases, with 23 bases sitting between them.

The chain combines TRBV10-3 with TRBJ1-5, with a possible D match to TRBD1 (6 bases). From germline, CDR1 is ENHRY and CDR2 SYGVKD. The CDR3 consists of 15 residues. The V and J ends lost 0 bases and 2 bases respectively, with 8 bases between them. The CDR3 loop is CAISESGQRNQPQHF. The CDR3 bases are TGTGCCATCAGTGAGTCAGGACAGCGCAATCAGCCCCAGCATTTT.

This chain links TRBV7-2 with TRBJ2-3, with TRBD2 identical over 9 bases. V trimming: 5 bases; J trimming: 8 bases; junction bases outside the gene matches: 8. The CDR3 length is 14 residues. Germline CDR1 SGHTA, CDR2 FQGNSA. The CDR3 DNA sequence: TGTGCCAGCAGCCAGGGAGCGGGGGGACTTACGCAGTATTTT. Protein sequence: CASSQGAGGLTQYF. The full variable domain, completed using reference TRBV7-2 and TRBJ2-3, is GAGVSQSPSNKVTEKGKDVELRCDPISGHTALYWYRQSLGQGLEFLIYFQGNSAPDKSGLPSDRFSAERTGGSVSTLTIQRTQQEDSAVYLCASSQGAGGLTQYFGPGTRLTVL.